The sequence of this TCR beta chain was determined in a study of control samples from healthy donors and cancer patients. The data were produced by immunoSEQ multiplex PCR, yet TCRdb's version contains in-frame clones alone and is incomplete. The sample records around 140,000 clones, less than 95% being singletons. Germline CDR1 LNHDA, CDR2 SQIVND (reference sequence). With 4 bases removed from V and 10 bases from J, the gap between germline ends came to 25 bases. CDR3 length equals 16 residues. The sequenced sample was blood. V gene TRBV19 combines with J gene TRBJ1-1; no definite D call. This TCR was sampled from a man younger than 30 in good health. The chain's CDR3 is CASSTPNRAISKRAFF. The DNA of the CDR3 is TGTGCCAGTAGTACCCCAAACCGGGCCATAAGTAAAAGAGCTTTCTTT.